The next 8 T cell receptor beta chains were all read from a single sample in a study of T cell clonality in common variable immunodeficiency. Profiled with immunoSEQ multiplex PCR; TCRdb holds only in-frame clones, not every one. In total the sample includes about 31,000 clones, none of them seen once. These TCRs' antigens remain unknown. Findings and limits, study-wide: In common variable immunodeficiency, TCR beta chains reportedly carried fewer deletions and N-nucleotide insertions.

Sequenced sample: peripheral blood mononuclear cells. These receptors all come from a human donor with common variable immunodeficiency.

The CDR3 sequence: CSVEGTSGRSSYNEQFF. The DNA read from the CDR3 is TGCAGCGTTGAAGGGACTAGCGGGAGGAGCTCCTACAATGAG. J is TRBJ2-1 and V is TRBV29-1, with 14 nucleotides matching TRBD2. The read falls 3 residues short of the CDR3 end, and the missing part is taken from the germline J gene. This CDR3 has 17 residues. Losses at the gene ends were 1 base for V and 0 bases for J; bases not matched to a gene: 2. Germline V CDR1 and CDR2: SQVTM, ANQGSEA.

This clone was counted a few times. The read is 3 residues too short to cover the CDR3 end, so that end is filled in from the germline J gene. The chain links TRBV7-3 to TRBJ2-5; 8 bases agree with TRBD2. The length of the CDR3 is 14 residues. Trimming removed 5 bases from V and 5 bases from J; junction bases left unmatched: 7. CDR1 is SGHTA, CDR2 FQGTGA, per germline. The part of the CDR3 DNA that was read is TGTGCCAGCAGCCAAGCGGGAGTAGGGGAGACC. This gives the protein CASSQAGVGET. The CDR3, in full, reads CASSQAGVGETQYF.

This clone was seen more than once but under ten times. The read finishes 3 residues shy of the CDR3 end, and the germline J gene is used to complete it. The chain combines TRBV19 with TRBJ2-7, with 8 positions matching TRBD2. CDR3 length: 16 residues. Germline CDR1 and CDR2: LNHDA and SQIVND (reference sequence). Unmatched junction bases numbered 13, after V lost 3 bases and J lost 6 bases. CDR3 DNA (partial): TGTGCCAGTAGTATGATATCGGGGAGCGGGAGTGTCGAG. Residues: CASSMISGSGSVE. The whole CDR3 protein is CASSMISGSGSVEQYF.

This clone was counted many times. The read falls 3 residues short of the CDR3 end, and the missing part is taken from the germline J gene. The chain employs TRBV19 and TRBJ1-2, with TRBD1 matching over 8 bases. The V gene's germline CDR1 is LNHDA and CDR2 SQIVND (reference sequence). The CDR3 extends over 12 amino acids. The CDR3 bases that were read are TGTGCCAGTAGTCTCCCAGGGGGCGGC. Its translation is CASSLPGGG. The CDR3 in full is CASSLPGGGYTF.

This clone was recorded at least ten times. The read falls 3 residues short of the CDR3 end, and the missing part is taken from the germline J gene. The chain couples TRBV18 to TRBJ2-5, with 7 bases fitting TRBD1. CDR1 is KGHSH and CDR2 is LQKENI in the germline V gene. The CDR3 has 16 residues. V was clipped by 2 bases and J by 7 bases; unmatched bases: 13. The part of the CDR3 DNA that was read is TGTGCCAGCTCACCAATGCCGGGACAGCTCGAGGGGACC. Its translation is CASSPMPGQLEGT. The complete CDR3 protein is CASSPMPGQLEGTQYF.

This clone was detected many times. The CDR3 goes on 3 residues after the read ends, and that part is filled in from the germline J gene. This chain connects TRBV6-2 or TRBV6-3 to TRBJ2-2; D perhaps matches TRBD2 (5 bases). This CDR3 contains 14 residues. Trimming left V 4 bases short and J 5 bases short, with 11 bases between. Germline loops: CDR1 MNHEY, CDR2 SVGEGT. The covered CDR3 bases are TGTGCCAGCAGTTCACCAGCGGTTACCGGGGAG. Amino acid sequence: CASSSPAVTGE. The whole CDR3 sequence reads CASSSPAVTGELFF.

This clone was picked up a small number of times. The read gets to within 3 residues of the CDR3 end, and the germline J gene fills in the rest. The sample has other DNA sequences that encode this CDR3 too. V and J are TRBV6-2 or TRBV6-3 and TRBJ2-1; no definite D call. V dropped 2 bases and J dropped 7 bases, with 9 bases sitting between them. Per germline, CDR1 MNHEY and CDR2 SVGEGT. This CDR3 is 13 amino acids long. Partial CDR3 DNA: TGTGCCAGCAGTTACCCGAAAGGTAATGAG. This codes for CASSYPKGNE. From start to end, the CDR3 is CASSYPKGNEQFF.

This clone appeared many times. The CDR3 end falls 3 residues outside the read, so it is completed with the germline J gene. The chain carries TRBV2 and TRBJ2-5; the match to TRBD2 covers 16 bases. The germline CDR1 and CDR2 sequences are SNHLY and FYNNEI. The CDR3 spans 14 residues. Trimming took 8 bases from V and 5 from J; bases not matched to a gene: 2. The CDR3 sequence is CASGGLAGGETQYF. Partial CDR3 DNA: TGTGCCAGCGGGGGACTAGCGGGGGGGGAGACC.